The present entry profiles one T cell receptor beta chain with its context. Its antigen is as yet unknown. Stability of Graves' hyperthyroidism was defined as absent ophthalmopathy progression within 18 months. In making diagnoses, clinical symptoms, serum thyroxine and TRAb, thyroid ultrasound and orbital computed tomography were all used. This sample stems from a study of T cells in Graves' hyperthyroidism and ophthalmopathy. The wider study: Peripheral blood was taken when the disease was first diagnosed, before any treatment began. Study-level findings and limits: Blood held most thyroid clonotypes expanded above 0.001 frequency.

The CDR3 loop spans 16 amino acids. V lost 3 bases to trimming and J lost 4 bases; unmatched junction nucleotides: 7. The germline CDR1 and CDR2 sequences are SGHVS and FQNEAQ. The investigators amplified TCR beta CDR3 regions from RNA transcripts. The HTBI primer set drove a first-round RT-PCR of the TCR CDR3. Each CDR3 protein gets one entry after TCRdb re-called the multiplex PCR reads with MiXCR. The sample lists hundreds of thousands of distinct CDR3 sequences, about two fifths occurring once. The TCR sequence derives from a man aged 18 to 30 with Graves' hyperthyroidism. The chain carries TRBV7-8 and TRBJ1-4; TRBD1 agrees at 8 bases. Sequenced input: blood. DNA of the CDR3: TGTGCCAGCAGCTTGACAGGGGCTTACCTTAATGAAAAACTGTTTTTT. It is translated as CASSLTGAYLNEKLFF.